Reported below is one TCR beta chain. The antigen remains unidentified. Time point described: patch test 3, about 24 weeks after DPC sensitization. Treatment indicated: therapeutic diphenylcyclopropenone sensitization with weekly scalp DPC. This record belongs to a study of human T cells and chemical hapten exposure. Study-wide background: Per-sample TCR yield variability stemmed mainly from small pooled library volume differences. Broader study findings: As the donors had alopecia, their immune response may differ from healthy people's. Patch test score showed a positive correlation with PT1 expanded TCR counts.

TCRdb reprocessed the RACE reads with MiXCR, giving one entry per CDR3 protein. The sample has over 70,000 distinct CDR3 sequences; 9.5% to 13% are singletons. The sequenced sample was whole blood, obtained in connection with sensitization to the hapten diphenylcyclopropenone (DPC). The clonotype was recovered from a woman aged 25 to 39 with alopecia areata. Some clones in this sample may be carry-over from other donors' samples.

The CDR3 DNA follows: TGCGCCAGCAGCCTCCGGGGGGACACAGATACGCAGTATTTT. It specifies CASSLRGDTDTQYF. V gene TRBV5-1 combines with J gene TRBJ2-3, with 7 positions matching TRBD2. V trimming: 4 bases; J trimming: 2 bases; junction bases outside the gene matches: 4. Looked up from germline, CDR1 is SGHRS and CDR2 is YFSETQ. CDR3 size: 14 residues. Combining the CDR3 with reference TRBV5-1 and TRBJ2-3 gives the whole variable domain KAGVTQTPRYLIKTRGQQVTLSCSPISGHRSVSWYQQTPGQGLQFLFEYFSETQRNKGNFPGRFSGRQFSNSRSEMNVSTLELGDSALYLCASSLRGDTDTQYFGPGTRLTVL.